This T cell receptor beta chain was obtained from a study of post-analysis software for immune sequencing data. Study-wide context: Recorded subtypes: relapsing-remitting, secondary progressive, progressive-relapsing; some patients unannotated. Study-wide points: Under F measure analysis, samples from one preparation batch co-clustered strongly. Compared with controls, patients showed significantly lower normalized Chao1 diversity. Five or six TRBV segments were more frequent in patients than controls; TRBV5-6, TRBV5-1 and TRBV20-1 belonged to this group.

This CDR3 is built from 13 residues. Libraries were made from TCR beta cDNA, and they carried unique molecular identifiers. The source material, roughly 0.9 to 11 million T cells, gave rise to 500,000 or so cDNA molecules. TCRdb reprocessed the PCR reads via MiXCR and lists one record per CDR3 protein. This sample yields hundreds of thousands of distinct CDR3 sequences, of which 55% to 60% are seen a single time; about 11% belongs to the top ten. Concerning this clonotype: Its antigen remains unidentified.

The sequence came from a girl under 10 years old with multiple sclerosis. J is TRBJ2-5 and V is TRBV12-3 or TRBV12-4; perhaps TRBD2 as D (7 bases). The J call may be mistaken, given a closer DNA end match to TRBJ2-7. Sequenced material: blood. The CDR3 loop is CASSPGRGDEQYF. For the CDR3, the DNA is TGTGCCAGCAGCCCGGGGAGGGGGGACGAGCAGTACTTC.